This T cell receptor (beta chain) comes out of a study of molecular identifiers for immune sequencing clone quantification. General study findings and limits: Barcode sharing among identical TCR molecules could make large clones appear smaller.

Preparation of the bulk TCR libraries relied on previously described methods and listed TCR primers. TCRdb re-derived calls from the PCR reads in MiXCR, one entry per CDR3 protein. Of about half a million distinct CDR3 sequences in the sample, roughly 25% were seen once. The CDR3 is 13 residues long. CDR1 is DFQATT, CDR2 SNEGSKA, per germline (reference sequence). The ends were cut back, 3 bases at V and 4 bases at J, with 12 bases in the middle. As concerns this clonotype: The antigen is undetermined.

What was sequenced was naive CD8+ T cells from blood, with Jurkat cell RNA spiked in. Subset defined: FACS-sorted CD8+CD4-CCR7+CD45RA+ naive T cells. This sequence originates from a human donor in good health. Some libraries in this study had Jurkat cell RNA spiked in. V is TRBV20-1 and J is TRBJ2-5; D is unresolved. The CDR3 protein is CSARSAVTETQYF. The DNA of the CDR3 is TGCAGTGCTAGGTCGGCAGTCACAGAGACCCAGTACTTC.